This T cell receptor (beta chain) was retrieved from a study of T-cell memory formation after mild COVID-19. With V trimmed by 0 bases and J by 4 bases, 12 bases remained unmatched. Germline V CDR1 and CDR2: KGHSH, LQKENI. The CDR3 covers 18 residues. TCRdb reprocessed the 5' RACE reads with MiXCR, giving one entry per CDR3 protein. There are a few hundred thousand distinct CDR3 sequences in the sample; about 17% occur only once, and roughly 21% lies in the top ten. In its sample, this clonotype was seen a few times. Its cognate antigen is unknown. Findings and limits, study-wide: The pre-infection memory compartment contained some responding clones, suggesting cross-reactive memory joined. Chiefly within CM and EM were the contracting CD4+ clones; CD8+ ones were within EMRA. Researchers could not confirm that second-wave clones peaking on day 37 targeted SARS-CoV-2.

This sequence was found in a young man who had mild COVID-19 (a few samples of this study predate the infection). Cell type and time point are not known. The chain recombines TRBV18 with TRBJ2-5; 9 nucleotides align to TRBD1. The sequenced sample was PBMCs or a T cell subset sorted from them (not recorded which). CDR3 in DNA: TGTGCCAGCTCACCACCGGGGTACATCACAGGGGGCCGAGAGACCCAGTACTTC. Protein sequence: CASSPPGYITGGRETQYF.